This TCR beta chain came from a study of immune cell composition in non-small cell lung cancer. Study-level findings and limits: TIL tumour reactivity correlated with maximal tumour-associated clone frequency in adenocarcinoma. Tumour TCR-beta clonality was not significantly tied to smoking pack-years. Tumour-reactive clones were not shown to match dominant in vivo tumour clones. Tumour-associated clones >0.5% occurred in under 40% of adenocarcinomas, less than 80% of squamous.

Here immunoSEQ multiplex PCR was the method, and the copy in TCRdb shows in-frame clones only, minus some. This sample yields under 3,500 clones, of which 71% are seen a single time; about 15% belongs to the top ten. The normal lung sample lay at least 3 cm, and maximally far, from the tumour. Concerning this clone: The antigen remains unidentified.

Another study also made use of these data, one on CD4 T cells in lung cancer.

The sample comprised non-adjacent lung tissue. The clonotype comes from a human donor with non-small cell lung cancer.

The CDR3 DNA reads as TGTGCCAGCAGCTTAGAAGAATTCGGGACCCAGTACTTC. Encoded protein: CASSLEEFGTQYF. V usage is TRBV11-3 and J usage is TRBJ2-5; D unresolved. Trimming shortened V by 0 bases and J by 7 bases, and 9 bases separated the two germline ends. The CDR3 is 13 residues long. CDR1 is SGHNT and CDR2 is YENEEA in the germline V gene.